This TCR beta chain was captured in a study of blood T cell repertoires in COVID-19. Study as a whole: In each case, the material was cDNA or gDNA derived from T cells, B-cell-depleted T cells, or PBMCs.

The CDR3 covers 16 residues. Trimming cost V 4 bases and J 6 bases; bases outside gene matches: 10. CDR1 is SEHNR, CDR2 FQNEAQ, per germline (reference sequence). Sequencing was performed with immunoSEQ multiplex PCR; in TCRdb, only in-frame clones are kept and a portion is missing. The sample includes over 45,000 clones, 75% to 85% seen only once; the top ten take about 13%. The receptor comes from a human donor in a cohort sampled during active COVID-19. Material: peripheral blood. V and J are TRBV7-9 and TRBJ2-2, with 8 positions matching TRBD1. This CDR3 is CASSSTGQGRAGELFF. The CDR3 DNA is TGTGCCAGCAGCTCAACCGGACAGGGTAGGGCCGGGGAGCTGTTTTTT.